This T cell receptor beta chain was identified during a study of blood T cell repertoires in COVID-19. In the original processing: Reference gene primer amplification in the assay estimated nucleated cell counts. Method: immunoSEQ multiplex PCR; TCRdb's copy keeps in-frame clones and lacks some. V and J calls plus clone size are reproduced from that table; the DNA served to infer D and trimming. Of 100,000 to 150,000 clones in the sample, 80% to 90% were seen once. Trimming pared 3 bases from V and 2 bases from J, leaving 12 bases between. The CDR3 spans 15 residues. Germline V gives CDR1 MNHEY, CDR2 SMNVEV (reference sequence). This clone appeared once.

Sample: peripheral blood. The chain joins TRBV27 to TRBJ2-3; a weak D match, TRBD1 (5 bases). The TCR sequence derives from a human donor in a cohort sampled during active COVID-19. The CDR3 loop reads CASSFWQGFTDTQYF. DNA of the CDR3: TGTGCCAGCAGTTTTTGGCAGGGATTCACAGATACGCAGTATTTT.